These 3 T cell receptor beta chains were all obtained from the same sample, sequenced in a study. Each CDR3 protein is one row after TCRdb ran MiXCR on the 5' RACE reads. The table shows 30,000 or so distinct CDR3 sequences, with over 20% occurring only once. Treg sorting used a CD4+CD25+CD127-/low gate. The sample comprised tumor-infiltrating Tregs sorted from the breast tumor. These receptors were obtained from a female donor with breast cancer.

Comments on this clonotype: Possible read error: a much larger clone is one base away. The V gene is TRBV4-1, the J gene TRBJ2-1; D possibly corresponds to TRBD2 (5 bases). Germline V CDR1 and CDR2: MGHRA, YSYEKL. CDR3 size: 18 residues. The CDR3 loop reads CASSPQFGGLDSYSEQFF. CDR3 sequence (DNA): TGTGCCAGCAGCCCCCAGTTCGGAGGTCTAGACTCCTACAGTGAGCAGTTCTTC.

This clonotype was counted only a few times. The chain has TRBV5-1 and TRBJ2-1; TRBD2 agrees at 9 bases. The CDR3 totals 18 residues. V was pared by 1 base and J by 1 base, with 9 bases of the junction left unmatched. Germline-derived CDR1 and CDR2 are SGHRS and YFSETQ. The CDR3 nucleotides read TGCGCCAGCAGCTTGATAGGGACTAGCTGGACGTCCTACAATGAGCAGTTCTTC. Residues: CASSLIGTSWTSYNEQFF.

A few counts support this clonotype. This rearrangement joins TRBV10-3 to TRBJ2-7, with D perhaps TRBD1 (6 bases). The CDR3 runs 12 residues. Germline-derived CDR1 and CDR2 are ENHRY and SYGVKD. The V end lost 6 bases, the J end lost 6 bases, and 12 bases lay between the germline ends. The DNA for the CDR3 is TGTGCCATCAGGAACAGGGAAGGCGAGCAGTACTTC. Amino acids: CAIRNREGEQYF.